The 6 T cell receptor beta chains given below trace back to one sample, sequenced in a study of control samples from healthy donors and cancer patients. Sequenced by immunoSEQ multiplex PCR; TCRdb stores in-frame clones only, minus some. This sample yields approximately 150,000 clones, of which 91% are seen a single time; around 2% belongs to the top ten. Sequencing input: blood. The receptors were gathered from a woman aged 40 to 49 in good health.

Turning to this clone: The same CDR3 arises from other DNA sequences in this sample as well. V is TRBV5-1 and J is TRBJ2-1; 9 nucleotides line up with TRBD1. Germline V gene sequence: CDR1 SGHRS, CDR2 YFSETQ. With 3 bases clipped from V and 4 bases from J, the junction kept 2 bases outside the gene matches. This CDR3 has 14 residues. The CDR3 DNA reads TGCGCCAGCAGCTCGACAGGGGGGTACAATGAGCAGTTCTTC. Translating gives CASSSTGGYNEQFF.

This chain connects TRBV5-1 to TRBJ2-7, with 7 positions matching TRBD1. The germline CDR1 and CDR2 sequences are SGHRS and YFSETQ. V lost 1 base to trimming and J lost 3 bases; unmatched junction nucleotides: 7. The CDR3 is 15 amino acids. DNA of the CDR3: TGCGCCAGCAGCTTGTCAACAGGGGAGTACTACGAGCAGTACTTC. Its protein is CASSLSTGEYYEQYF.

The V gene is TRBV2, the J gene TRBJ2-7; D is ambiguous. The V and J ends lost 7 bases and 4 bases respectively, with 17 bases between them. Germline CDR1 SNHLY, CDR2 FYNNEI. The CDR3 loop spans 14 amino acids. DNA of the CDR3: TGTGCCAGCAACCGCATGCCCCTGAATTACGAGCAGTACTTC. Amino acids: CASNRMPLNYEQYF.

The V and J genes are TRBV6-4 and TRBJ2-2; 7 nucleotides line up with TRBD1. Trimming at V came to 4 bases and at J to 6 bases, leaving 5 bases not matched to a gene. Germline V lookup: CDR1 MRHNA, CDR2 SNTAGT. The CDR3 loop spans 14 amino acids. CDR3 sequence reads: CASSGTGASGELFF. DNA for the CDR3: TGTGCCAGCAGTGGTACAGGGGCATCCGGGGAGCTGTTTTTT.

As to this clone: Other nucleotide sequences in the sample specify the same CDR3. CDR3 bases: TGCGCCAGCAGCTTACCTTCCTACGAGCAGTACTTC. Encoded protein: CASSLPSYEQYF. The chain employs TRBV5-1 and TRBJ2-7; D remains unclear. CDR1 SGHRS and CDR2 YFSETQ come from the germline V gene. This CDR3 region has 12 residues. The germline V and J ends were trimmed by 2 bases and 1 base, with 4 bases remaining between them.

This rearrangement joins TRBV27 to TRBJ1-6; TRBD1 aligns across 9 bases. CDR3 size: 14 residues. Per the germline V gene, CDR1 is MNHEY and CDR2 is SMNVEV (reference sequence). The trim removed 5 bases at V and 10 bases at J, leaving 6 bases unmatched. The CDR3 sequence: CASSNTGGKSPLHF. In DNA, the CDR3 is TGTGCCAGCAGTAACACAGGGGGCAAATCACCCCTCCACTTT.